Shown below are 24 T cell receptor beta chains from a single sample sequenced in a study of blood T cell repertoires in COVID-19. The protocol was immunoSEQ multiplex PCR, while the TCRdb copy is restricted to in-frame clones and leaves out a portion. Of 400,000 to 500,000 clones in the sample, over 75% were seen once. What was sequenced was PBMCs or T cells enriched from blood (not recorded which). Source of these receptors: a woman between 35 and 50 years old who had recovered from COVID-19.

This chain joins TRBV15 and TRBJ2-1; 9 nucleotides line up with TRBD2. Germline CDR1 LNHNV, CDR2 YYDKDF (reference sequence). CDR3 size: 17 residues. The V segment lost 3 bases and the J segment 3 bases; nucleotides outside the gene matches: 9. CDR3 protein: CATSRPQTSGYYNEQFF. The CDR3 DNA reads as TGTGCCACCAGCAGGCCTCAGACTAGCGGATACTACAATGAGCAGTTCTTC.

In its sample, this clone was seen once. The gene calls are TRBV5-1 and TRBJ1-6; perhaps TRBD1 as D (5 bases). Germline CDR1 SGHRS, CDR2 YFSETQ. The CDR3 sequence is 14 residues long. V was cut by 3 bases and J by 10 bases, with 14 bases left in between. The DNA of the CDR3 is TGCGCCAGCAGCTCCGGGGGGAGAGAGTCACCCCTCCACTTT. Its protein product is CASSSGGRESPLHF.

V and J are TRBV19 and TRBJ1-1; possible D gene TRBD1, 6 bases. CDR3 length equals 15 residues. Germline lookup yields CDR1 LNHDA and CDR2 SQIVND (reference sequence). The V gene lost 1 base and the J gene lost 2 bases, with 11 bases spanning the gap. CDR3 amino acids: CASSIGTAQNTEAFF. In DNA, the CDR3 is TGTGCCAGTAGTATAGGGACAGCCCAAAACACTGAAGCTTTCTTT.

The V and J genes are TRBV6-2 or TRBV6-3 and TRBJ1-1; maybe TRBD1 (6 bases). The CDR3 sequence is 14 residues long. V gave up 2 bases and J gave up 0 bases, with 7 bases separating them. Germline-derived CDR1 and CDR2 are MNHEY and SVGEGT. Here the CDR3 DNA reads TGTGCCAGCAGTTACGGACAGTTGAACACTGAAGCTTTCTTT. It encodes CASSYGQLNTEAFF.

Only one count was recorded for this clone. The chain is built from TRBV7-8 and TRBJ1-2, with D unresolved. This CDR3 contains 14 residues. Trimming left V 1 base short and J 5 bases short, with 11 bases between. Germline CDR1 reads SGHVS; CDR2 reads FQNEAQ. The chain's CDR3 is CASSLDPGSYGYTF. As DNA, the CDR3 is TGTGCCAGCAGCTTAGACCCAGGCTCTTATGGCTACACCTTC. Drawing the rest from reference TRBV7-8 and TRBJ1-2, the complete variable domain is GAGVSQSPRYKVAKRGQDVALRCDPISGHVSLFWYQQALGQGPEFLTYFQNEAQLDKSGLPSDRFFAERPEGSVSTLKIQRTQQEDSAVYLCASSLDPGSYGYTFGSGTRLTVV.

The V call is TRBV5-1, the J call TRBJ2-5; 9 nucleotides align to TRBD2. The germline V gene encodes CDR1 SGHRS and CDR2 YFSETQ. V lost 4 bases and J lost 4; bases outside the gene matches: 5. CDR3 length equals 14 residues. This chain's CDR3 is CASSNSGSVETQYF. The CDR3 DNA follows: TGCGCCAGCAGCAATAGCGGGAGTGTAGAGACCCAGTACTTC.

The CDR3 region is CASSYGQSSYEQYF. The CDR3 nucleotides are TGTGCCAGCAGTTACGGGCAAAGCTCCTACGAGCAGTACTTC. The rearrangement links TRBV6-5 to TRBJ2-7; D uncertain. Trimming cost V 2 bases and J 0 bases, with 8 bases left between them. Germline CDR1 is MNHEY and CDR2 is SVGAGI. The CDR3 runs 14 residues.

The chain couples TRBV19 to TRBJ1-1, with D hard to call. V gave up 7 bases and J gave up 6 bases, with 9 bases separating them. Germline loops: CDR1 LNHDA, CDR2 SQIVND (reference sequence). The CDR3 length is 11 residues. The CDR3 DNA follows: TGTGCCAGTACCAACCGCGCTGAAGCTTTCTTT. It yields the protein CASTNRAEAFF.

This chain links TRBV18 with TRBJ1-1; D is unclear. This CDR3 spans 12 amino acids. Germline values: CDR1 KGHSH, CDR2 LQKENI. V was cut by 8 bases and J by 4 bases, with 11 bases left in between. The CDR3 reads CASLPGGTEAFF. The CDR3 DNA sequence: TGTGCCAGCCTTCCCGGAGGCACTGAAGCTTTCTTT.

The chain couples TRBV12-3 or TRBV12-4 to TRBJ2-3, with D uncertain. The V and J ends lost 3 bases and 4 bases respectively, with 8 bases between them. The CDR3 contains 13 residues. The CDR3 protein is CASSFTEADTQYF. CDR3 nucleotides: TGTGCCAGCAGTTTCACTGAGGCAGATACGCAGTATTTT.

The V gene is TRBV6-5, the J gene TRBJ2-7; TRBD1 matches 9 bases. V gave up 6 bases and J gave up 6 bases; unmatched junction bases: 9. The CDR3 runs 14 residues. The germline gives CDR1 MNHEY, CDR2 SVGAGI. CDR3 coding DNA: TGTGCCAGCAGGAGGGACAGGGCCAAGGCCGAGCAGTACTTC. This sequence encodes CASRRDRAKAEQYF.

The chain recombines TRBV2 with TRBJ2-4, with D perhaps matching TRBD2 (5 bases). The CDR3 spans 12 residues. Germline values: CDR1 SNHLY, CDR2 FYNNEI. V lost 5 bases and J lost 13, with 15 bases in between. CDR3 in amino acids: CASSPQEGLQYF. DNA for the CDR3: TGTGCCAGCAGTCCCCAAGAGGGTTTACAGTACTTC.

The chain joins TRBV7-9 to TRBJ2-2, with 7 bases that match TRBD2. The junction had 11 bases not matched to a gene; V was cut back by 3 bases and J by 4 bases. The CDR3 consists of 17 residues. CDR1 is SEHNR, CDR2 FQNEAQ, per germline (reference sequence). CDR3 sequence: CASSFYVAGVTTGELFF. The CDR3 DNA follows: TGTGCCAGCAGCTTCTACGTCGCGGGGGTTACCACCGGGGAGCTGTTTTTT.

The V call is TRBV5-1, the J call TRBJ2-3; 12 bases fit TRBD2. The CDR3 runs 18 residues. With 3 bases clipped from V and 3 bases from J, the junction kept 11 bases outside the gene matches. The germline V gene has CDR1 SGHRS and CDR2 YFSETQ. CDR3 region: CASSSLGASGRGTDTQYF. CDR3 bases: TGCGCCAGCAGCTCCCTCGGGGCTAGCGGGAGGGGGACAGATACGCAGTATTTT.

CDR3 sequence reads: CASSIGQGPLNEQFF. CDR3 DNA: TGTGCCAGCAGCATAGGACAGGGGCCCCTCAATGAGCAGTTCTTC. The rearrangement uses TRBV28 and TRBJ2-1; 9 nucleotides agree with TRBD1. In germline, CDR1 is MDHEN, CDR2 SYDVKM. V gave up 6 bases and J gave up 6 bases; unmatched junction bases: 9. The CDR3 has 15 residues. Full variable domain (remainder filled in from reference TRBV28 and TRBJ2-1): DVKVTQSSRYLVKRTGEKVFLECVQDMDHENMFWYRQDPGLGLRLIYFSYDVKMKEKGDIPEGYSVSREKKERFSLILESASTNQTSMYLCASSIGQGPLNEQFFGPGTRLTVL.

V is TRBV7-9 and J is TRBJ1-6; D may be TRBD1 (6 bases). Trimming removed 5 bases at V and 10 bases at J, with 9 bases between. This CDR3 is built from 12 residues. Germline V gene lookup returns CDR1 SEHNR and CDR2 FQNEAQ (reference sequence). CDR3 sequence reads: CASSEQGSPLHF. CDR3 sequence (DNA): TGTGCCAGCAGCGAACAGGGCTCACCCCTCCACTTT.

The V and J genes are TRBV7-9 and TRBJ2-6; TRBD2 aligns across 7 bases. Germline V lookup: CDR1 SEHNR, CDR2 FQNEAQ (reference sequence). Unmatched junction bases numbered 12, after V lost 5 bases and J lost 5 bases. This CDR3 contains 17 residues. CDR3 sequence: CASSPGGPPLWANVLTF. CDR3 in DNA: TGTGCCAGCAGCCCGGGGGGACCTCCCCTCTGGGCCAACGTCCTGACTTTC.

The chain carries TRBV5-1 and TRBJ1-4; tentatively, D is TRBD1 (6 bases). The V end lost 1 base, the J end lost 4 bases, and 17 bases lay between the germline ends. Germline values: CDR1 SGHRS, CDR2 YFSETQ. The CDR3 consists of 17 residues. The CDR3 protein is CASSLFPSTGFNEKLFF. The CDR3 coding sequence is TGCGCCAGCAGCTTGTTCCCTTCCACAGGGTTTAATGAAAAACTGTTTTTT.

J is TRBJ2-1 and V is TRBV5-1, with a possible D match to TRBD2 (6 bases). The length of the CDR3 is 24 residues. The V end lost 4 bases, the J end lost 1 base, and 39 bases lay between the germline ends. CDR1 is SGHRS and CDR2 is YFSETQ in the germline V gene. The CDR3 loop reads CASSLPRLGQGVHPQGASYNEQFF. The CDR3 DNA sequence: TGCGCCAGCAGCCTACCTCGACTAGGGCAGGGAGTTCATCCTCAAGGGGCATCCTACAATGAGCAGTTCTTC.

The chain has TRBV30 and TRBJ2-1; 12 bases match TRBD2. CDR3 length: 17 residues. The germline V gene has CDR1 GTSNPN and CDR2 SVGIG (reference sequence). V was pared by 3 bases and J by 3 bases, with 9 bases of the junction left unmatched. The CDR3 region is CAWRATSGRDGYNEQFF. CDR3 nucleotide sequence: TGTGCCTGGAGGGCGACTAGCGGGAGAGACGGCTACAATGAGCAGTTCTTC.

V is TRBV19 and J is TRBJ1-1; 10 nucleotides align to TRBD1. The CDR3 has 14 residues. The V and J ends lost 8 bases and 4 bases, in that order; junction bases with no gene match: 7. Looked up from germline, CDR1 is LNHDA and CDR2 is SQIVND (reference sequence). CDR3 sequence: CASWGQGFGTEAFF. The CDR3 nucleotides read TGTGCCAGTTGGGGACAGGGGTTCGGCACTGAAGCTTTCTTT.

This sequence joins TRBV14 and TRBJ2-3; 9 bases map to TRBD2. Germline CDR1 reads SGHDN; CDR2 reads FVKESK. The CDR3 extends over 17 amino acids. V lost 4 bases, J lost 2 bases, and 10 bases stayed unmatched. CDR3 sequence reads: CASSPFAGGGTTDTQYF. For the CDR3, the DNA is TGTGCCAGCAGCCCGTTTGCGGGAGGGGGAACCACAGATACGCAGTATTTT.

The chain joins TRBV2 to TRBJ1-3; 7 nucleotides match TRBD1. V lost 4 bases and J lost 4; bases outside the gene matches: 1. The CDR3 runs 13 residues. In germline, CDR1 is SNHLY, CDR2 FYNNEI. This CDR3 reads CASSGTGGNTIYF. The CDR3 coding sequence is TGTGCCAGCAGTGGGACAGGAGGAAACACCATATATTTT.

The genes are TRBV18 and TRBJ2-5; no firm D call. Germline V gives CDR1 KGHSH, CDR2 LQKENI. The CDR3 has 12 residues. The V gene lost 2 bases and the J gene lost 3 bases, with 4 bases spanning the gap. In DNA, the CDR3 is TGTGCCAGCTCACCAGAGAAAGAGACCCAGTACTTC. Translated, it gives CASSPEKETQYF.